Below, one T cell receptor beta chain is given with its context. The sample is drawn from a study of blood T cell repertoires in COVID-19. The ends lost 2 bases at V and 4 bases at J; junction bases unmatched: 2. The CDR3 contains 16 residues. Germline CDR1 is MNHEY and CDR2 is SVGAGI. Assay: immunoSEQ multiplex PCR; the TCRdb copy retains only in-frame clones and omits some. The table shows about 300,000 clones, with more than 70% occurring only once. Sequenced input: peripheral blood. The sequence was obtained from a woman between 25 and 40 years old who had recovered from COVID-19. The chain links TRBV6-5 to TRBJ2-3; 14 nucleotides agree with TRBD2. In DNA, the CDR3 is TGTGCCAGCAGTTACCAGACTAGCGGGGGGGCAGATACGCAGTATTTT. Translated, it gives CASSYQTSGGADTQYF.